The clone carrying this T cell receptor (beta chain) occurred a few times. Sorted populations all exceeded 98% purity. The germline V gene has CDR1 SGHTA and CDR2 FQGTGA. The CDR3 spans 16 residues. V was cut by 3 bases and J by 2 bases, with 17 bases left in between. The record originates from a study of beta chain features in type 1 diabetes. Study details: The number of sorted cells examined across all samples was some 99,000,000.

TCRB transcripts that were expressed got sequenced, as all of the isolated RNA had been reverse transcribed. Profiling relied on immunoSEQ multiplex PCR, and the TCRdb table lists in-frame clones only, not all of them. This table has about 450,000 clones, roughly an eighth appearing once. Sequences were obtained from naive CD4+ T cells from blood. The source of this sequence is a woman between 18 and 29 years old in good health. This sequence joins TRBV7-3 and TRBJ2-7, with D unclear. CDR3 residues: CASSFCGKTKTYEQYV. The CDR3 DNA reads TGTGCCAGCAGCTTTTGTGGCAAGACCAAAACCTACGAGCAGTACGTC.